The clone carrying this TCR beta chain appeared many times. The antigen is not known. The data were obtained in a study of T cells after yellow fever vaccination. As for the study in general: SMART-Seq v4 Ultra Low Input prepared the low-cell-number fractions.

This CDR3 comprises 14 residues. The germline gives CDR1 KGHSH, CDR2 LQKENI. Trimming removed 4 bases from V and 7 bases from J, with 17 bases in between. Overall study results and limits: Primary-vaccination clones mostly resurfaced post-booster (approximately 96% CD4, around 88% CD8).

Via MiXCR, TCRdb re-called the 5' RACE reads, giving one row per CDR3 protein. Here the sample spans 120,000 or so distinct CDR3 sequences, around 7.2% being singletons. Sample: CD4+ T cells sorted from PBMCs, taken roughly 46 days after the first yellow fever vaccination. The chain recombines TRBV18 with TRBJ2-7; unclear D gene. The source of this sequence is a man aged 18 to 35 who received the YFV17D yellow fever vaccine. The CDR3: CASSRTETGREQYF. CDR3 in DNA: TGTGCCAGCTCACGCACCGAAACCGGGCGAGAGCAGTACTTC.